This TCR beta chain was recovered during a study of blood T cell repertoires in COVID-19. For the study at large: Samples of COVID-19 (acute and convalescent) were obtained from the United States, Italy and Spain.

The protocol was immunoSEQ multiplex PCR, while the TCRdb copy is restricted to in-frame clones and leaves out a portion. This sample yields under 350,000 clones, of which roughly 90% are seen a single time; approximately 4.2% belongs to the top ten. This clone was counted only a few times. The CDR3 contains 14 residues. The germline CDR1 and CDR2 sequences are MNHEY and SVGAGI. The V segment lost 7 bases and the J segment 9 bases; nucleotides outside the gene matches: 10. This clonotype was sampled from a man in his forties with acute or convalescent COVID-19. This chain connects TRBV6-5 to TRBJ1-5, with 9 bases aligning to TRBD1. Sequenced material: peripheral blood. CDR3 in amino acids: CASISGQGVVPQHF. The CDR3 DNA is TGTGCCAGCATATCGGGACAGGGAGTGGTGCCCCAGCATTTT.